The 5 T cell receptor beta chains in this list originate from one sample, sequenced in a study of cytomegalovirus exposure and HLA in healthy donors. Vbeta (60) and Jbeta (13) primers were used in the PCR. Assay: immunoSEQ multiplex PCR; the TCRdb copy retains only in-frame clones and omits some. Among 150,000 to 200,000 clones listed, almost 80% were seen once. Sequencing was carried out using PBMCs. The receptor source for this set is a man between 18 and 29 years old in good health and CMV-seropositive.

The chain has TRBV5-8 and TRBJ1-2; 7 bases line up with TRBD1. The V gene end was trimmed by 4 bases and the J gene end by 4 bases; junction bases not matched to a gene: 10. The CDR3 contains 15 residues. The germline CDR1 and CDR2 sequences are SGHTS and YDEGEE. The CDR3 nucleotides read TGTGCCAGCAGCCCCCGGACAGGTCCGACCTATGGCTACACCTTC. It encodes CASSPRTGPTYGYTF.

The chain links TRBV28 to TRBJ2-7; D is perhaps TRBD1 (6 bases). CDR3 size: 19 residues. Deletions cut 5 bases from V and 4 bases from J, with 30 bases between. Germline-derived CDR1 and CDR2 are MDHEN and SYDVKM. The CDR3, as DNA: TGTGCCAGCAGTCTGTCAGTTCTCGGAACAGGGTTTCGGTCTTACGAGCAGTACTTC. Translating gives CASSLSVLGTGFRSYEQYF.

V is TRBV5-1 and J is TRBJ1-4, with D possibly being TRBD1 (5 bases). Germline CDR1 is SGHRS and CDR2 is YFSETQ. CDR3 length: 12 residues. V dropped 4 bases and J dropped 8 bases, with 9 bases sitting between them. CDR3 sequence: CASSTGPEKLFF. The CDR3 nucleotides are TGCGCCAGCAGCACAGGACCAGAAAAACTGTTTTTT.

The chain employs TRBV30 and TRBJ2-1; no clear D gene. This CDR3 has 10 residues. V was cut by 0 bases and J by 10 bases, with 4 bases left in between. CDR1 GTSNPN and CDR2 SVGIG come from the germline V gene (reference sequence). The CDR3 protein is CAWSVREQFF. DNA of the CDR3: TGTGCCTGGAGTGTTCGGGAGCAGTTCTTC. The whole variable domain, filled in from reference TRBV30 and TRBJ2-1, reads SQTIHQWPATLVQPVGSPLSLECTVEGTSNPNLYWYRQAAGRGLQLLFYSVGIGQISSEVPQNLSASRPQDRQFILSSKKLLLSDSGFYLCAWSVREQFFGPGTRLTVL.

This clone is a singleton in its sample. The V call is TRBV10-3, the J call TRBJ2-7; 8 nucleotides align to TRBD1. The germline gives CDR1 ENHRY, CDR2 SYGVKD. V gave up 1 base and J gave up 6 bases; unmatched junction bases: 14. The CDR3 extends over 17 amino acids. The CDR3 region is CAISELAGGGTYSEQYF. CDR3 bases: TGTGCCATCAGTGAGTTGGCAGGGGGCGGTACATATAGCGAGCAGTACTTC.